This T cell receptor (beta chain) was obtained from a study of vaccination and CD4 T cells after COVID-19. Whole-study context: Samples were taken after vaccination, a median of approximately 73 days after dose two, with a range of 14 to 241.

Noted time point: late sampling 161 to 241 days after vaccination in three convalescent patients. Treatment: approximately nine-day PBMC culture with coronavirus spike peptide pools or control peptides (ViraFEST assay). PBMCs were cultured at a few million per well with approximately 10 IU/ml IL-2 and 9 to 10 ug/ml peptide pools. With respect to this clonotype: Its target is unknown.

The germline V gene has CDR1 DFQATT and CDR2 SNEGSKA (reference sequence). V lost 2 bases to trimming and J lost 1 base; unmatched junction nucleotides: 12. This CDR3 is built from 18 residues. Oncomine TCR Beta short-read sequencing was applied to DNA from cultured CD4+ T cells. TCRdb processed the PCR reads anew with MiXCR; each CDR3 protein has one entry. The sample lists 20,000 to 25,000 distinct CDR3 sequences, 45% to 55% occurring once. This sample comprised CD4+ T cells from blood, cultured in vitro, obtained about 7 months after SARS-CoV-2 vaccination. The origin of this receptor is a human donor who had recovered from COVID-19. The chain recombines TRBV20-1 with TRBJ2-1; 9 bases map to TRBD2. CDR3 residues: CSARLAGGPGGSYNEQFF. DNA for the CDR3: TGCAGTGCTAGACTGGCGGGAGGGCCGGGTGGTTCCTACAATGAGCAGTTCTTC.